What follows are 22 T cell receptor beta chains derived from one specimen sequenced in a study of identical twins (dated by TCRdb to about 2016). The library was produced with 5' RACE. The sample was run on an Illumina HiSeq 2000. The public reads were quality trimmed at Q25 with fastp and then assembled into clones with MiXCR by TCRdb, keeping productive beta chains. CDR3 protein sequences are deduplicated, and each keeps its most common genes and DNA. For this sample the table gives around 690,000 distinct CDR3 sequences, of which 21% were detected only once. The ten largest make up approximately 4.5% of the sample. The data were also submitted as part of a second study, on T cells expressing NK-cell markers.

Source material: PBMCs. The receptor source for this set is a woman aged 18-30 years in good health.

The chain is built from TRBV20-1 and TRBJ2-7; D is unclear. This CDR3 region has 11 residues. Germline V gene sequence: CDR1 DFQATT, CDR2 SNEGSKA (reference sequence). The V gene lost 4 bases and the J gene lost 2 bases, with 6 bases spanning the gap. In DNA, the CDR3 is TGCAGTGCTACCAAGACCTACGAGCAGTACTTC. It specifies CSATKTYEQYF.

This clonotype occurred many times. CDR3 nucleotides: TGCGCCAGCAGCTTCGGGACAGGCTACAATGAGCAGTTCTTC. Its protein product is CASSFGTGYNEQFF. The rearrangement uses TRBV5-1 and TRBJ2-1; TRBD1 matches at 8 bases. V gave up 2 bases and J gave up 3 bases; unmatched junction bases: 1. This CDR3 spans 14 amino acids. CDR1 and CDR2 (germline): SGHRS, YFSETQ. Full variable domain (outside the CDR3, taken from reference TRBV5-1 and TRBJ2-1): KAGVTQTPRYLIKTRGQQVTLSCSPISGHRSVSWYQQTPGQGLQFLFEYFSETQRNKGNFPGRFSGRQFSNSRSEMNVSTLELGDSALYLCASSFGTGYNEQFFGPGTRLTVL.

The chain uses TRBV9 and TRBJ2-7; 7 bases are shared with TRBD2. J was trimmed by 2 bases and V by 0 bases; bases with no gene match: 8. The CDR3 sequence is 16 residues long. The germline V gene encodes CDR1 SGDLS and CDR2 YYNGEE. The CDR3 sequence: CASSVEPSGKTYEQYF. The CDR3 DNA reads TGTGCCAGCAGCGTAGAACCGAGCGGGAAGACCTACGAGCAGTACTTC.

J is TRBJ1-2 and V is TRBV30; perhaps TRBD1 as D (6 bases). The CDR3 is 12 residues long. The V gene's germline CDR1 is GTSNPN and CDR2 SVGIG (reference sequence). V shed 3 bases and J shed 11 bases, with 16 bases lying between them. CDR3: CAWRGDRSLYTF. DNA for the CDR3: TGTGCCTGGAGGGGAGACAGGTCCCTATACACCTTC.

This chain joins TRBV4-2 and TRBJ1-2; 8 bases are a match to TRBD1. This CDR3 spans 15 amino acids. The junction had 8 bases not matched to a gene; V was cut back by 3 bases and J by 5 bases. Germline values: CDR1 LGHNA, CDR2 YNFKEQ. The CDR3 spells CASSHLGQGDYGYTF. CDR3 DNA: TGTGCCAGCAGCCATCTAGGACAGGGCGATTATGGCTACACCTTC.

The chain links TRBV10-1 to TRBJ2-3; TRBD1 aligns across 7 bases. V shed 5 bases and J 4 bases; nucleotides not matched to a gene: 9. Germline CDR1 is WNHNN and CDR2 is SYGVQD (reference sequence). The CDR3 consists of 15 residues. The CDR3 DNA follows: TGCGCCAGCAGTACGACAGGGAAGCTGGCAGATACGCAGTATTTT. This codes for CASSTTGKLADTQYF.

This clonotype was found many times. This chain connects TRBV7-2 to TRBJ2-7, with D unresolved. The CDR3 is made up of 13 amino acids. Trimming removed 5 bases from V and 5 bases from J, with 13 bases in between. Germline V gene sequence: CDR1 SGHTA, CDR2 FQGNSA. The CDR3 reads CASSLGPLNEQYF. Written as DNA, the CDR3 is TGTGCCAGCAGCCTAGGACCCCTCAACGAGCAGTACTTC.

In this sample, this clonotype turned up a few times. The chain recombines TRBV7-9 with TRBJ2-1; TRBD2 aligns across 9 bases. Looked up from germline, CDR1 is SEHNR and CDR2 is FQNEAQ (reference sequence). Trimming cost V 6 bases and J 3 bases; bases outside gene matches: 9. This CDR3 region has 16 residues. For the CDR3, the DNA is TGTGCCAGCAGTATAGGGGGCGGGGGGGACTACAATGAGCAGTTCTTC. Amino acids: CASSIGGGGDYNEQFF.

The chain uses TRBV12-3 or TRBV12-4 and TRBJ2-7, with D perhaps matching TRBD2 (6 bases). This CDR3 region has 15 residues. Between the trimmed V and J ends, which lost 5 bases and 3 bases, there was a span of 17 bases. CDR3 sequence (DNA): TGTGCCAGCAGTCTCCGGGAGAGAGTCGACTACGAGCAGTACTTC. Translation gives CASSLRERVDYEQYF.

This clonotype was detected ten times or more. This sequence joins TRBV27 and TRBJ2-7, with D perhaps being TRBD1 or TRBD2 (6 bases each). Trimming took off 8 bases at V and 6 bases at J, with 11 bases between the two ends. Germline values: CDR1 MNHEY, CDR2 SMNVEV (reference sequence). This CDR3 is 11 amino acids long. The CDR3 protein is CASQGGLEQYF. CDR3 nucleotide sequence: TGTGCCAGCCAAGGGGGGCTCGAGCAGTACTTC.

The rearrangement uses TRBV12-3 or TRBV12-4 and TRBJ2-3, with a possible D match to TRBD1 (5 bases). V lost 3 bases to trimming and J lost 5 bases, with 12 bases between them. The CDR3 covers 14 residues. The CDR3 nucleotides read TGTGCCAGCAGTTTCGCGCAGGGCAGAGATACGCAGTATTTT. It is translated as CASSFAQGRDTQYF.

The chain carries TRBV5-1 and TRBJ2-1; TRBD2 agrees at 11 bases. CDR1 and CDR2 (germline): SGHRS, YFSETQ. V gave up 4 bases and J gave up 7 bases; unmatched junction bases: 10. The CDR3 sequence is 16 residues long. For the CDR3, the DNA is TGCGCCAGCAGCCGGGGCATAGTAGCGGGAGGGAATGAGCAGTTCTTC. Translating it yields CASSRGIVAGGNEQFF. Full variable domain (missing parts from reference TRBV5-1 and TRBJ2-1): KAGVTQTPRYLIKTRGQQVTLSCSPISGHRSVSWYQQTPGQGLQFLFEYFSETQRNKGNFPGRFSGRQFSNSRSEMNVSTLELGDSALYLCASSRGIVAGGNEQFFGPGTRLTVL.

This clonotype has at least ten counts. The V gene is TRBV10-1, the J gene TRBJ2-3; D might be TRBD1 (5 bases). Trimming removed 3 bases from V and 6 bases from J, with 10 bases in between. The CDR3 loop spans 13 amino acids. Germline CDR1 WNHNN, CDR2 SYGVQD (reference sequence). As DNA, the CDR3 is TGCGCCAGCAGTGATGGGGCCCCTGATACGCAGTATTTT. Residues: CASSDGAPDTQYF.

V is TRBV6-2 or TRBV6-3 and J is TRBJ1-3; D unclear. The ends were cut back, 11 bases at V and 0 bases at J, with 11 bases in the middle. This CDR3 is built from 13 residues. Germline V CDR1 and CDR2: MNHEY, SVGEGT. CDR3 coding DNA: TGTGCCGCTCGACTAAGCTCTGGAAACACCATATATTTT. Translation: CAARLSSGNTIYF.

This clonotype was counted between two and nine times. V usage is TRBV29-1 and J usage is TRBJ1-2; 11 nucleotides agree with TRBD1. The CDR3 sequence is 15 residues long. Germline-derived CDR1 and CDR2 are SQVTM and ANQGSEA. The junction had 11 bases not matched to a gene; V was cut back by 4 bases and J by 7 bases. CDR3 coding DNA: TGCAGCGTTGGGGAGCAGGACAGGGGGCCCCTTGGCTACACCTTC. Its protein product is CSVGEQDRGPLGYTF.

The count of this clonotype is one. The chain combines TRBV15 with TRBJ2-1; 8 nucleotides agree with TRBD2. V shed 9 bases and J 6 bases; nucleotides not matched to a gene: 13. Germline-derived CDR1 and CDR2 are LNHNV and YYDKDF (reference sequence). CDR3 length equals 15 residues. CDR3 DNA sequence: TGTGCCACTATTGCTCGGCGGGGGGCCTTCAATGAGCAGTTCTTC. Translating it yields CATIARRGAFNEQFF. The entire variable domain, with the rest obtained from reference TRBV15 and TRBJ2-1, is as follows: DAMVIQNPRYQVTQFGKPVTLSCSQTLNHNVMYWYQQKSSQAPKLLFHYYDKDFNNEADTPDNFQSRRPNTSFCFLDIRSPGLGDTAMYLCATIARRGAFNEQFFGPGTRLTVL.

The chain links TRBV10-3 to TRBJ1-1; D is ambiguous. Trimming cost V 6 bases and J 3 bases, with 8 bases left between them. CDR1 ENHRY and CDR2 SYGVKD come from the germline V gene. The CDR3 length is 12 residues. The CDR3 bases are TGTGCCATCAGCAGCCGGGACACTGAAGCTTTCTTT. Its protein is CAISSRDTEAFF.

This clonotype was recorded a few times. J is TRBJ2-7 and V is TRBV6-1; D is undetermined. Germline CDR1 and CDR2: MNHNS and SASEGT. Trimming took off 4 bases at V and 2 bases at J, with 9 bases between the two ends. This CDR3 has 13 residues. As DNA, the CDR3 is TGTGCCAGCAGTGGAGAGCCAACCTACGAGCAGTACTTC. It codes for CASSGEPTYEQYF.

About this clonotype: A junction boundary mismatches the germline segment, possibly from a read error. The CDR3 protein is CASSSDDRETQYF. CDR3 nucleotides: TGTGCTAGCAGCTCCGACGACAGGGAGACCCAGTACTTC. The chain combines TRBV7-7 with TRBJ2-5, with D possibly TRBD1 on 6 matching bases. Germline lookup yields CDR1 SSHAT and CDR2 FNYEAQ (reference sequence). The CDR3 totals 13 residues.

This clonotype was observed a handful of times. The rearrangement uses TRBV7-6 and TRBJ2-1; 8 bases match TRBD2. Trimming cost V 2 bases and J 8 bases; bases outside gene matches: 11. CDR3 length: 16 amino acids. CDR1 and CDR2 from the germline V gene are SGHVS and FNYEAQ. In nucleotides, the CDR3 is TGTGCCAGCAGCTTAAAAGCGGGGGCCGGAGGGGATGAGCAGTTCTTC. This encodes CASSLKAGAGGDEQFF.

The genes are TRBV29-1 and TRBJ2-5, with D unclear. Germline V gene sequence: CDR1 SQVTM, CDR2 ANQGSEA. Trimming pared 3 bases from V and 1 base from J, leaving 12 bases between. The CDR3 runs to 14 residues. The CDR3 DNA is TGCAGCGTTGAGGGCCCCGGGCTCCAAGAGACCCAGTACTTC. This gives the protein CSVEGPGLQETQYF.

CDR3 amino acids: CASSPLRRAKNIQYF. CDR3 DNA: TGTGCCAGCAGCCCTCTTCGTCGCGCCAAAAACATTCAGTACTTC. This chain joins TRBV7-2 and TRBJ2-4, with unresolved D. CDR3 length: 15 residues. The germline gives CDR1 SGHTA, CDR2 FQGNSA. V lost 5 bases and J 1 base, leaving 12 bases between the germline ends.